This section outlines one T cell receptor (beta chain) sequence together with its context. Its matching antigen is unknown. These data are taken from a study of Ad26.COV2.S vaccination and SARS-CoV-2 variants. Overall study context: Donor was in the COV1001 Ad26.COV2.S trial arm. Dosing was one shot or two shots 56 days apart. Broader study findings: Researchers cautioned that TCR breadth and depth analyses may have underestimated total T cell responses. Reportedly, after vaccination the spike-specific CD8+ and CD4+ T cell responses displayed substantial breadth.

The CDR3 contains 16 residues. Per the germline V gene, CDR1 is ENHRY and CDR2 is SYGVKD. V was pared by 10 bases and J by 3 bases, with 12 bases of the junction left unmatched. Measured with immunoSEQ multiplex PCR; TCRdb has only the in-frame clones, and not every one. The sample holds approximately 410,000 clones, 88% seen once. Indicated treatment: around 19 received Ad26.COV2.S at low or high dose, single or two shots; 5 received placebo; per-sample allocation not given. Samples came from day 63 after the first vaccine or placebo injection. The clonotype was recovered from a person aged 18-65 years who received the Ad26.COV2.S COVID-19 vaccine or a placebo. This material consisted of peripheral blood, taken in a trial of Ad26.COV2.S vaccine versus placebo. V usage is TRBV10-3 and J usage is TRBJ2-5, with 12 bases lining up with TRBD2. As DNA, the CDR3 is TGTGCCACGACTAGCGGGGGCGTGGTGCGGGAAGAGACCCAGTACTTC. Translating it yields CATTSGGVVREETQYF.